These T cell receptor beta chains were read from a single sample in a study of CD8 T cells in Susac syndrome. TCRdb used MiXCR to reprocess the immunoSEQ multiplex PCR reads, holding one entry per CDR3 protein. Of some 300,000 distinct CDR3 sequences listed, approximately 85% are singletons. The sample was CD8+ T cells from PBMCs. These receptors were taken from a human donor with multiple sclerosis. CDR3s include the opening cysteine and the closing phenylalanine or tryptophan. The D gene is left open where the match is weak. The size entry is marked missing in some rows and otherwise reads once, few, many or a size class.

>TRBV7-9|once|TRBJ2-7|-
TGTGCCAGCAGCTTGACCCCAGGCGAACCGACCTACGAGCAGTACTTC
CASSLTPGEPTYEQYF
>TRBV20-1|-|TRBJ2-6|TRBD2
TGCAGTGCTAGAGAGGCTAGCGGGAGGGCCTTTGGGGCCAACGTCTTGACTTTC
CSAREASGRAFGANVLTF
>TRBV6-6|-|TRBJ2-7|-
TGTGCCAGCAGTTACCCGGACAGCTCCTACGAGCAGTACTTC
CASSYPDSSYEQYF
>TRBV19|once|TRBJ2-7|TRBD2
TGTGCCAGTAGACATTCTAGCGGGGGCTCCTACGAGCAGTACTTC
CASRHSSGGSYEQYF
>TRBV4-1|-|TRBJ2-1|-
TGCGCCAGCAGCTACGACGACAATGAGCAGTTCTTC
CASSYDDNEQFF
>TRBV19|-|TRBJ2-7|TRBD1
TGTGCCAGTAGTTCCAGGACAGGGCACTACGAGCAGTACTTC
CASSSRTGHYEQYF
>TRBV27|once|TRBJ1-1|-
TGTGCCAGCAGTGCAGGACAGCAGAACACTGAAGCTTTCTTT
CASSAGQQNTEAFF
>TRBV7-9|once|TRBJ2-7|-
TGTGCCAGCAGCTTATCGGGCGGGACTCACTACGAGCAGTACTTC
CASSLSGGTHYEQYF
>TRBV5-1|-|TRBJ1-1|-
TGCGCCAGCAGCTGGGCCCGTGAGGGGAACACTGAAGCTTTCTTT
CASSWAREGNTEAFF
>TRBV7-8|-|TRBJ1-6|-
TGTGCCAGCAGCTTAGGGGATCGGGGTTACGGTTCACCCCTCCACTTT
CASSLGDRGYGSPLHF
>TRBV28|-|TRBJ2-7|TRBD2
TGTGCCAGCATGGAGGGCGGGAGTACCTCCTACGAGCAGTACTTC
CASMEGGSTSYEQYF
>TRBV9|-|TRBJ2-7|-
TGTGCCAGCAGCGTAGTCAAATCCTCGTACGAGCAGTACTTC
CASSVVKSSYEQYF
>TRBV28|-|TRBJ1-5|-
TGTGCCAGCAGCCCCTGGACAGATAGCAATCAGCCCCAGCATTTT
CASSPWTDSNQPQHF
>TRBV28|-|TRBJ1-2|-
TGTGCCAGCAGTTTATTCGGGGGCGGCTATGGCTACACCTTC
CASSLFGGGYGYTF
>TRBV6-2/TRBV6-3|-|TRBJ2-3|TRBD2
TGTGCCAGCAGGCCTACTAGCGGGGACCGCACAGATACGCAGTATTTT
CASRPTSGDRTDTQYF
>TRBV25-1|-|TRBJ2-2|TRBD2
TGTGCCAGCAGGGGGAAAGGAGCGGGAGGTAACACCGGGGAGCTGTTTTTT
CASRGKGAGGNTGELFF
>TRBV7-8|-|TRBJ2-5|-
TGTGCCAGCAGCTTAGGGGGCCTGTACCAAGAGACCCAGTACTTC
CASSLGGLYQETQYF
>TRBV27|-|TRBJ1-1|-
TGTGCCAGCAGTTCCCTTGCACGGGAAGCTTTCTTT
CASSSLAREAFF
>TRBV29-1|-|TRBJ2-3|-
TGCAGCGTTACGAGCACGAGCCGCACAGATACGCAGTATTTT
CSVTSTSRTDTQYF
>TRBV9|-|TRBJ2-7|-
TGTGACAGCAGCGTAGAGTCAGGCACCTACGAGCAGTACTTC
CDSSVESGTYEQYF
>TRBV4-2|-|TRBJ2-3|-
TGTGCCAGCAGCACATCTAGCACAGATACGCAGTATTTT
CASSTSSTDTQYF
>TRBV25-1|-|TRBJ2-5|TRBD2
TGTGCCAGCAGTGAATCCCCGGGAGGCACCCAAGAGACCCAGTACTTC
CASSESPGGTQETQYF
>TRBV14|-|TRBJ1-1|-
TGTGCCAGCAGCCAGTTATCGGGACGCTATGCTGAAGCTTTCTTT
CASSQLSGRYAEAFF
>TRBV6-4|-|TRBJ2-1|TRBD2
TGTGCCAGCAGTATAGCGGGAATGGTGAATGAGCAGTTCTTC
CASSIAGMVNEQFF
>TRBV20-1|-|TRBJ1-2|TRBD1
TGCAGTGCTCGGTCCTCGGGACAGAGCTTAGCCTTC
CSARSSGQSLAF
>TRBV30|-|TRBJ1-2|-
TGTGCCTGGAGTGTATGGAACCCTAACTATGGCTACACCTTC
CAWSVWNPNYGYTF
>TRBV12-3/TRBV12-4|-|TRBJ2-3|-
TGTGCCAGCAGTTCCCGGGACTTAAACACAGATACGCAGTATTTT
CASSSRDLNTDTQYF
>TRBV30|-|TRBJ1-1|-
TGTGCCTGGAGGGACCGGCCCACTGAAGCTTTCTTT
CAWRDRPTEAFF
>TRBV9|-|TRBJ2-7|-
TGTGCCAGCAGCGTAGGAGGGGACTGGGGCTACGAGCAGTACTTC
CASSVGGDWGYEQYF
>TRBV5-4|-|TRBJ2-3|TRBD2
TGTGCCAGCAGCGCGGGGACTAGTGTGGATACGCAGTATTTT
CASSAGTSVDTQYF
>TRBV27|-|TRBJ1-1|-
TGTGCCAGCCGCAGGCTGGGGACTGAAGCTTTCTTT
CASRRLGTEAFF
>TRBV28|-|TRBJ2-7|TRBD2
TGTGCCAGCAGTAATGTAAGGGGACTAGCGGGGGGCGAGCAGTACTTC
CASSNVRGLAGGEQYF
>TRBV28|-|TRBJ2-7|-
TGTGCCAGCAGTCTCCTGTCGGGGAATCTATACGAGCAGTACTTC
CASSLLSGNLYEQYF
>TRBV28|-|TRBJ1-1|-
TGTGCCAGCAGTCCGCCCGGGGGGGTGGGAGCTTTCTTT
CASSPPGGVGAFF
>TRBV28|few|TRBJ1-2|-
TGTGCCAGCAGCCTACGGGGGGGCGGGGTCGGCTACACCTTC
CASSLRGGGVGYTF
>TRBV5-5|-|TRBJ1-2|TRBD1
TGTGCCAGCAGCTTGACCCCCCGGGACAGATTTTATGGCTACACCTTC
CASSLTPRDRFYGYTF
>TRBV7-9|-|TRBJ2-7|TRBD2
TGTGCCAGCAGCCCCCGACCGGGCACTAGCGGGTCTTCCTACGAGCAGTACTTC
CASSPRPGTSGSSYEQYF
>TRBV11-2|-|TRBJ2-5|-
TGTGCCAGCAGCTTCCGACAGGTCCAGGAGACCCAGTACTTC
CASSFRQVQETQYF
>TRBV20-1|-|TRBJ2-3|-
TGCAGTGCTAGAGGGAAAATTAGGACATACAGCACAGATACGCAGTATTTT
CSARGKIRTYSTDTQYF
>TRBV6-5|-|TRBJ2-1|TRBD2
TGTGCCAGCAGTTACCCCGGACTAGCCGGCTCTGAGCAGTTCTTC
CASSYPGLAGSEQFF
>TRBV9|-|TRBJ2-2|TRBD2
TGTGCCAGCAGCGTAGACTGGACTAGCGGTAACACCGGGGAGCTGTTTTTT
CASSVDWTSGNTGELFF
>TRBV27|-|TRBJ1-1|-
TGTGCCAGCAGTCTAAACCTCCAAGGATTGGCTTTCTTT
CASSLNLQGLAFF
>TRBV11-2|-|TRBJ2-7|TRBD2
TGTGCCAGCAGCCATAGCGGGAGTAGATACGAGCAGTACTTC
CASSHSGSRYEQYF
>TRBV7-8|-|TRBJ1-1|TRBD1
TGTGCCAGCAGCTCCACCGGGACAGCCATGAACACTGAAGCTTTCTTT
CASSSTGTAMNTEAFF
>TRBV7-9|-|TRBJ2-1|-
TGTGCCAGCAGACCGGGCCTCGACCGTTACAATGAGCAGTTCTTC
CASRPGLDRYNEQFF